This paragraph reports one T cell receptor (beta chain). Its antigen is still unknown. The V gene end was trimmed by 6 bases and the J gene end by 8 bases; junction bases not matched to a gene: 12. This CDR3 has 16 residues. Germline V gene sequence: CDR1 SNHLY, CDR2 FYNNEI. These data come from a study of blood T cells in healthy people across ages. About the study: Capturing about one barcoded beta molecule per two T cells was achieved by template switching.

Primers used in a second PCR of roughly 6 to 11 cycles were a sample-barcoded 5' primer and a J-beta primer mix. In TCRdb, the 5' RACE reads were re-called with MiXCR into one record per CDR3 protein. The sample includes approximately 770,000 distinct CDR3 sequences, roughly 64% of them seen just once. Study-level findings and limits: Considered underestimates were the diversity estimates obtained from one million T cells. Unsorted PBMCs blocked a conclusive comparison of naive and antigen-experienced cells.

The chain employs TRBV2 and TRBJ2-1, with TRBD1 identical over 11 bases. The sequenced material came from blood. The TCR sequence derives from a man aged 25 to 40 in good health. The CDR3 sequence: CASRVTRDRGYHEQFF. Here the CDR3 DNA reads TGTGCCAGCAGAGTGACGCGGGACAGGGGGTATCATGAGCAGTTCTTC.